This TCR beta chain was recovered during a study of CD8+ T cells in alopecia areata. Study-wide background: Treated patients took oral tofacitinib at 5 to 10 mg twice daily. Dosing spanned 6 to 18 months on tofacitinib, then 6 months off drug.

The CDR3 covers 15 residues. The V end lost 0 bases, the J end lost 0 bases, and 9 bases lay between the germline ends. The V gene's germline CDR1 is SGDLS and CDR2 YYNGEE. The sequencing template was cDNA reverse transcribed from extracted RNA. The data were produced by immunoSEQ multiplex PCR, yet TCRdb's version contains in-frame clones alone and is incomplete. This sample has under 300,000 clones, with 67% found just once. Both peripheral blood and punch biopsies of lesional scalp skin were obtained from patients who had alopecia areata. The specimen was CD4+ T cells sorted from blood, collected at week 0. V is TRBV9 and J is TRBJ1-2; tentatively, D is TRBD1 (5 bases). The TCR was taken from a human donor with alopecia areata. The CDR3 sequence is CASSVEGASNYGYTF. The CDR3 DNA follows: TGTGCCAGCAGCGTAGAAGGGGCCTCTAACTATGGCTACACCTTC.